The 28 T cell receptor beta chains below all came from one sample that was sequenced in a study of blood T cell repertoires in COVID-19. Sequenced by immunoSEQ multiplex PCR; TCRdb stores in-frame clones only, minus some. The sample carries about 100,000 clones, 80% to 90% recorded once. The sample was peripheral blood. These receptors were obtained from a man in his forties with active or convalescent COVID-19.

This clone appeared a single time. The chain carries TRBV4-2 and TRBJ1-5, with unresolved D. The CDR3 totals 13 residues. Per the germline V gene, CDR1 is LGHNA and CDR2 is YNFKEQ. The ends were cut back, 0 bases at V and 5 bases at J, with 5 bases in the middle. CDR3 bases: TGTGCCAGCAGCCAAGAGCCGGATCAGCCCCAGCATTTT. This gives the protein CASSQEPDQPQHF.

The rearrangement links TRBV29-1 to TRBJ1-5; D not certain. Germline values: CDR1 SQVTM, CDR2 ANQGSEA. V was trimmed by 6 bases and J by 1 base, leaving 7 bases between them. The CDR3 consists of 12 residues. CDR3 protein: CSVRGSNQPQHF. The CDR3 DNA follows: TGCAGCGTCCGAGGCAGCAATCAGCCCCAGCATTTT.

The chain is built from TRBV3-1 (or the pseudogene TRBV3-2) and TRBJ1-2, with D hard to call. CDR1 is LGHDT and CDR2 is YNNKEL in the germline V gene (reference sequence). This CDR3 spans 14 amino acids. The V and J ends lost 2 bases and 7 bases respectively, with 14 bases between them. The DNA for the CDR3 is TGTGCCAGCAGCCAAAGCGGAGGGCCCGGTGGCTACACCTTC. It yields the protein CASSQSGGPGGYTF.

The chain's CDR3 is CAISLSGTRTDTQYF. The CDR3 region has the DNA TGTGCCATCAGCCTCTCCGGGACTAGGACAGATACGCAGTATTTT. The V and J genes are TRBV10-3 and TRBJ2-3, with 8 positions matching TRBD2. The CDR3 contains 15 residues. Germline CDR1 ENHRY, CDR2 SYGVKD. The V gene end was trimmed by 6 bases and the J gene end by 3 bases; junction bases not matched to a gene: 8.

The chain combines TRBV7-2 with TRBJ2-7; a possible D gene is TRBD1 (6 bases). CDR3 length: 15 amino acids. Trimming stripped 3 bases from V and 1 base from J, with 13 bases between. From germline, CDR1 is SGHTA and CDR2 FQGNSA. This chain's CDR3 is CASSLIAGESYEQYF. CDR3 DNA sequence: TGTGCCAGCAGCTTGATAGCAGGGGAATCCTACGAGCAGTACTTC.

The chain couples TRBV19 to TRBJ2-3; TRBD2 matches 7 bases. The CDR3 consists of 14 residues. Germline assignment: CDR1 LNHDA and CDR2 SQIVND (reference sequence). V shed 7 bases, J shed 1 base, and the junction held 5 bases outside the gene matches. CDR3 amino acids: CASTKRGGTDTQYF. The CDR3 bases are TGTGCCAGTACGAAGCGGGGAGGCACAGATACGCAGTATTTT.

This clone occurred once. The rearrangement links TRBV27 to TRBJ1-5; TRBD1 agrees at 9 bases. Losses at the gene ends were 2 bases for V and 6 bases for J; bases not matched to a gene: 5. Germline loops: CDR1 MNHEY, CDR2 SMNVEV (reference sequence). The length of the CDR3 is 15 residues. The CDR3 nucleotides read TGTGCCAGCAGTTTAGGACAGGGGCTCAGTCAGCCCCAGCATTTT. It yields the protein CASSLGQGLSQPQHF.

This clone has just one count. The chain has TRBV4-1 and TRBJ1-2; the D is unclear. V shed 1 base and J shed 1 base, with 10 bases lying between them. Germline CDR1 MGHRA, CDR2 YSYEKL. The CDR3 is 15 residues long. Written as DNA, the CDR3 is TGCGCCAGCAGCCAAGCCCCTTTAGTTAACTATGGCTACACCTTC. As protein: CASSQAPLVNYGYTF.

This sequence joins TRBV19 and TRBJ1-1; tentatively, D is TRBD1 (5 bases). V lost 3 bases, J lost 3 bases, and 8 bases lay in between. In germline, CDR1 is LNHDA, CDR2 SQIVND (reference sequence). The CDR3 totals 13 residues. CDR3 DNA: TGTGCCAGTAGTATGGGGGGAGACACTGAAGCTTTCTTT. Protein: CASSMGGDTEAFF. Full variable domain (rest looked up from reference TRBV19 and TRBJ1-1): DGGITQSPKYLFRKEGQNVTLSCEQNLNHDAMYWYRQDPGQGLRLIYYSQIVNDFQKGDIAEGYSVSREKKESFPLTVTSAQKNPTAFYLCASSMGGDTEAFFGQGTRLTVV.

The V and J genes are TRBV2 and TRBJ1-2, with 7 bases fitting TRBD1. The CDR3 has 13 amino acids. J lost 6 bases, V lost 6 bases, and 7 bases had no gene match. The germline gives CDR1 SNHLY, CDR2 FYNNEI. The CDR3 spells CASRWGQNDGYTF. CDR3 DNA: TGTGCCAGCAGATGGGGACAGAATGATGGCTACACCTTC.

The chain couples TRBV10-3 to TRBJ2-5, with 8 bases that match TRBD2. The CDR3 sequence is 15 residues long. CDR1 ENHRY and CDR2 SYGVKD come from the germline V gene. V gave up 2 bases and J gave up 1 base; unmatched junction bases: 3. CDR3 nucleotide sequence: TGTGCCATCAGTGAGAGTGCGGGGGGCCAAGAGACCCAGTACTTC. Encoded protein: CAISESAGGQETQYF.

The chain employs TRBV21-1 and TRBJ1-5; TRBD1 was called by the table and not checked on the DNA. TRBV21-1 is shown as a pseudogene. The CDR3 is 21 residues long. CDR3 loop: CASSENGKTGQGFYSNQPQHF. The DNA for the CDR3 is TGTGCCAGCAGCGAAAATGGGAAGACGGGACAGGGGTTCTATAGCAATCAGCCCCAGCATTTT.

J is TRBJ1-1 and V is TRBV9; D not certain. Per germline, CDR1 SGDLS and CDR2 YYNGEE. The CDR3 totals 16 residues. V was clipped by 0 bases and J by 0 bases, with 12 bases between them. Written as DNA, the CDR3 is TGTGCCAGCAGCGTAGAATCAGGCAACATGAACACTGAAGCTTTCTTT. Translating gives CASSVESGNMNTEAFF.

The chain is built from TRBV2 and TRBJ2-7; perhaps TRBD1 as D (6 bases). Germline lookup yields CDR1 SNHLY and CDR2 FYNNEI. The CDR3 is made up of 14 amino acids. Deletions cut 2 bases from V and 2 bases from J, with 10 bases between. CDR3: CASSEQGTTYEQYF. The CDR3 DNA sequence: TGTGCCAGCAGTGAACAGGGGACGACCTACGAGCAGTACTTC.

This chain uses TRBV7-9 with TRBJ2-7; tentative D call: TRBD2 (6 bases). V lost 5 bases to trimming and J lost 1 base, with 9 bases between them. The CDR3 runs to 13 residues. The germline CDR1 and CDR2 sequences are SEHNR and FQNEAQ (reference sequence). The CDR3 here is CASSIGGSYEQYF. CDR3 DNA sequence: TGTGCCAGCAGCATCGGGGGTTCCTACGAGCAGTACTTC. Full variable domain (outside the CDR3, taken from reference TRBV7-9 and TRBJ2-7): DTGVSQNPRHKITKRGQNVTFRCDPISEHNRLYWYRQTLGQGPEFLTYFQNEAQLEKSRLLSDRFSAERPKGSFSTLEIQRTEQGDSAMYLCASSIGGSYEQYFGPGTRLTVT.

The rearrangement joins TRBV21-1 to TRBJ1-5; the table's TRBD1 call for D was not verified on the DNA. TRBV21-1 is recorded as a pseudogene. This CDR3 comprises 13 residues. DNA for the CDR3: TGTGCCAGCAGCCCCCGTAGGGGGCAGCCCCAGCATTTT. It encodes CASSPRRGQPQHF.

The rearrangement links TRBV7-2 to TRBJ2-5, with 8 bases identical to TRBD2. V shed 4 bases and J 1 base; nucleotides not matched to a gene: 8. The CDR3 has 16 amino acids. Germline V gene data show CDR1 as SGHTA and CDR2 as FQGNSA. CDR3: CASSSPPGGPQETQYF. The CDR3 DNA reads as TGTGCCAGCAGCTCTCCACCGGGGGGGCCCCAAGAGACCCAGTACTTC.

This rearrangement joins TRBV14 to TRBJ1-2; maybe TRBD1 (5 bases). The CDR3 sequence is 12 residues long. The V end was cut by 0 bases, the J end by 7 bases, with 6 bases between. The germline gives CDR1 SGHDN, CDR2 FVKESK. The CDR3 nucleotides read TGTGCCAGCAGCCAAGACAGGGTTGGCTACACCTTC. It encodes CASSQDRVGYTF.

CDR3 sequence reads: CASSLGQEYNEQFF. The CDR3, as DNA: TGTGCCAGCAGCTTGGGACAGGAATACAATGAGCAGTTCTTC. J is TRBJ2-1 and V is TRBV7-3; 8 nucleotides align to TRBD1. The CDR3 runs to 14 residues. CDR1 SGHTA and CDR2 FQGTGA come from the germline V gene. With V trimmed by 3 bases and J by 4 bases, 2 bases remained unmatched.

There are a few counts of this clone. The rearrangement uses TRBV30 and TRBJ1-5; D is uncertain. This CDR3 is 11 amino acids long. Germline V gives CDR1 GTSNPN, CDR2 SVGIG (reference sequence). Trimming pared 7 bases from V and 9 bases from J, leaving 13 bases between. In nucleotides, the CDR3 is TGTGCCTTGTCTGCGGGAGGGCCCCAGCATTTT. Protein: CALSAGGPQHF.

This clone occurred once. The V gene is TRBV7-2, the J gene TRBJ1-2; D is uncertain. Trimming cost V 1 base and J 7 bases, with 7 bases left between them. The CDR3 contains 12 residues. The germline gives CDR1 SGHTA, CDR2 FQGNSA. In DNA form, the CDR3 reads TGTGCCAGCAGCTTAGGACAATTTGGCTACACCTTC. Translated: CASSLGQFGYTF.

The J gene is TRBJ1-6, the V gene TRBV20-1; TRBD1 matches at 7 bases. The V gene end was trimmed by 6 bases and the J gene end by 12 bases; junction bases not matched to a gene: 5. Looked up from germline, CDR1 is DFQATT and CDR2 is SNEGSKA (reference sequence). This CDR3 comprises 11 residues. CDR3 region: CSAAGGGPLHF. CDR3 nucleotides: TGCAGTGCCGCAGGGGGAGGACCCCTCCACTTT.

This clone was counted between two and nine times. The V gene is TRBV6-4, the J gene TRBJ1-1; the match to TRBD1 covers 8 bases. This CDR3 contains 18 residues. CDR1 is MRHNA and CDR2 is SNTAGT in the germline V gene. J gave up 0 bases and V 2 bases, and 11 bases lay outside the gene matches. The CDR3 DNA reads as TGTGCCAGCAGTGACCCGATAGACAGGGGAAAAATGAACACTGAAGCTTTCTTT. Amino acid sequence: CASSDPIDRGKMNTEAFF.

This clone turned up a few times. This sample also contains other DNA sequences that code for the same CDR3. The J gene is TRBJ2-5, the V gene TRBV19; D might be TRBD2 (5 bases). With 3 bases removed from V and 5 bases from J, the gap between germline ends came to 7 bases. Germline V CDR1 and CDR2: LNHDA, SQIVND (reference sequence). This CDR3 is 12 amino acids long. The DNA of the CDR3 is TGTGCCAGTAGTATTGGCGGGGAGACCCAGTACTTC. Protein product: CASSIGGETQYF.

This sequence joins TRBV30 and TRBJ1-6; TRBD1 might be the D (6 bases). The ends were cut back, 4 bases at V and 10 bases at J, with 14 bases in the middle. The CDR3 loop spans 13 amino acids. Germline CDR1 and CDR2: GTSNPN and SVGIG (reference sequence). CDR3 DNA sequence: TGTGCCTGGACGGGGAGGGGGTACTCACCCCTCCACTTT. Protein product: CAWTGRGYSPLHF.

The V and J genes are TRBV6-5 and TRBJ1-3, with a tentative D call TRBD1 (5 bases). The CDR3 covers 15 residues. Looked up from germline, CDR1 is MNHEY and CDR2 is SVGAGI. V was clipped by 6 bases and J by 1 base, with 13 bases between them. This CDR3 is CASRSRAPSGNTIYF. The CDR3 DNA reads TGTGCCAGCAGGAGCAGGGCCCCGTCTGGAAACACCATATATTTT.

The chain is built from TRBV4-1 and TRBJ2-7; the match to TRBD2 covers 8 bases. Germline lookup yields CDR1 MGHRA and CDR2 YSYEKL. Trimming at V came to 0 bases and at J to 2 bases, leaving 3 bases not matched to a gene. This CDR3 has 15 amino acids. The CDR3 nucleotides read TGCGCCAGCAGCCAAGATCCGGGACTAGCCTACGAGCAGTACTTC. It specifies CASSQDPGLAYEQYF.

The V and J genes are TRBV11-2 and TRBJ1-2; 7 nucleotides agree with TRBD1. CDR1 is SGHAT and CDR2 is FQNNGV in the germline V gene. The CDR3 is made up of 15 amino acids. The V and J ends lost 5 bases and 0 bases, in that order; junction bases with no gene match: 6. In nucleotides, the CDR3 is TGTGCCAGCAGCGCAGGGGGACTAGCTAACTATGGCTACACCTTC. Translating gives CASSAGGLANYGYTF.